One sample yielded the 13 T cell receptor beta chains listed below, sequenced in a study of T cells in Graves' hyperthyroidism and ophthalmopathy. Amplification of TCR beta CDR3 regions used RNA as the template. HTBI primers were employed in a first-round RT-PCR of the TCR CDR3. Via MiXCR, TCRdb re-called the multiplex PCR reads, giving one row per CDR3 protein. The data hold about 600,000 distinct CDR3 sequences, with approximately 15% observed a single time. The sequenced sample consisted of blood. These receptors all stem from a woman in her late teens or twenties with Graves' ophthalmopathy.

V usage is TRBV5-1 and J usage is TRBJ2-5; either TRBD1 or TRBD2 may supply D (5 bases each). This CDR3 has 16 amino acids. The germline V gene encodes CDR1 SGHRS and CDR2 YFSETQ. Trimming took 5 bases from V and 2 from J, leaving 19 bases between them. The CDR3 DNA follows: TGCGCCAGCAGTCGGGGCTGGTCAGGAGCGCAAGAGACCCAGTACTTC. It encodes CASSRGWSGAQETQYF. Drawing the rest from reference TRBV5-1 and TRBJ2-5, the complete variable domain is KAGVTQTPRYLIKTRGQQVTLSCSPISGHRSVSWYQQTPGQGLQFLFEYFSETQRNKGNFPGRFSGRQFSNSRSEMNVSTLELGDSALYLCASSRGWSGAQETQYFGPGTRLLVL.

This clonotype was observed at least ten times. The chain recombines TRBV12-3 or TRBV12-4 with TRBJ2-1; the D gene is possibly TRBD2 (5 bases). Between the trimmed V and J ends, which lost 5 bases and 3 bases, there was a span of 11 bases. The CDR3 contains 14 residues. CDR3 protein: CASSPRGDYNEQFF. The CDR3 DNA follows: TGTGCCAGCAGTCCCCGGGGTGACTACAATGAGCAGTTCTTC.

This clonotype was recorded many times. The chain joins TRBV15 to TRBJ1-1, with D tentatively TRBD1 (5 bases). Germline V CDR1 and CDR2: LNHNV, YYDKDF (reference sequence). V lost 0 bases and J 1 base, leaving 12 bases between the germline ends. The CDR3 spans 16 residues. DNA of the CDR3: TGTGCCACCAGCAGAGATCCTGGAGACAGGAACACTGAAGCTTTCTTT. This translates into CATSRDPGDRNTEAFF.

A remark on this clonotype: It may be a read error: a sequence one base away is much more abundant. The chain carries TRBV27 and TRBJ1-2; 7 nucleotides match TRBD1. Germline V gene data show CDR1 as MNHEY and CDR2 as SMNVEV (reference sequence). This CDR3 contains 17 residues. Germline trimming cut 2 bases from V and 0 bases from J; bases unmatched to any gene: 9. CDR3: CASSLTFAQGSNYGYTF. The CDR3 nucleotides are TGTGCCAGCAGTTTAACCTTCGCACAGGGGTCTAACTATGGCTACACCTTC.

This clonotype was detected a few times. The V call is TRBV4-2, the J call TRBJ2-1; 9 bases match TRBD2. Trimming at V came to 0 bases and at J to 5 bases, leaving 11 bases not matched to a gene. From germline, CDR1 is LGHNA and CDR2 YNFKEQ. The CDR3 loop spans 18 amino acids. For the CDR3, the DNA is TGTGCCAGCAGCCAAGATTGGGTTAGCGGGAGTCTCGACAATGAGCAGTTCTTC. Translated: CASSQDWVSGSLDNEQFF.

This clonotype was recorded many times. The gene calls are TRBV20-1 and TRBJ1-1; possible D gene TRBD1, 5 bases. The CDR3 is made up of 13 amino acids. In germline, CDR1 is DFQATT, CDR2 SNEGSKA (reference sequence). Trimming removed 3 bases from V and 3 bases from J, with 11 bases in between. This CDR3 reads CSASGGRDTEAFF. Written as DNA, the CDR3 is TGCAGTGCTAGTGGGGGAAGGGACACTGAAGCTTTCTTT.

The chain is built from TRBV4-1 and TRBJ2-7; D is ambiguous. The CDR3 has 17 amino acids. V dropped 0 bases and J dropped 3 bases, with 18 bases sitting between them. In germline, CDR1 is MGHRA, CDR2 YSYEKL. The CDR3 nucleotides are TGCGCCAGCAGCCAAGACGTAACGGGTAGGAGAATCTACGAGCAGTACTTC. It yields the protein CASSQDVTGRRIYEQYF.

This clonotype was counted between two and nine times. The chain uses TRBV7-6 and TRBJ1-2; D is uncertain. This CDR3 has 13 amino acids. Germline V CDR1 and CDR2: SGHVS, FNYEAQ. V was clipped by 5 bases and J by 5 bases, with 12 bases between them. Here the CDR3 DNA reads TGTGCCAGCAGCCACCCGGGTGGGTATGGCTACACCTTC. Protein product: CASSHPGGYGYTF.

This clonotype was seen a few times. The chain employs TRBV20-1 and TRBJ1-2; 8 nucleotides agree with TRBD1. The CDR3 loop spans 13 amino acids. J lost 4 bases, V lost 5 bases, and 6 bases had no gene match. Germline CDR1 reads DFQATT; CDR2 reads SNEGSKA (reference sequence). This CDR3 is CSAAQGAGYGYTF. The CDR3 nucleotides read TGCAGTGCTGCTCAGGGGGCTGGCTATGGCTACACCTTC.

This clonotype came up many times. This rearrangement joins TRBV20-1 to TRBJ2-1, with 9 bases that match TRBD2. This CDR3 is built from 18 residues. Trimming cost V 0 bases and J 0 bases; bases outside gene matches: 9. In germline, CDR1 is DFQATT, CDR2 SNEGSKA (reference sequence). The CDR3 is CSARDTFAGGSSYNEQFF. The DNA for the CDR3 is TGCAGTGCTAGAGATACTTTCGCGGGAGGGAGCTCCTACAATGAGCAGTTCTTC.

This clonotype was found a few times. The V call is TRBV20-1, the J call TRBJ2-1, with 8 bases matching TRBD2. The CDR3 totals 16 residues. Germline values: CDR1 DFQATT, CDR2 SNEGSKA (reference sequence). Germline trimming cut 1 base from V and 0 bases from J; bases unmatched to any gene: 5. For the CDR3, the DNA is TGCAGTGCTAGAGGTCCACTAGCGGTCTCCTACAATGAGCAGTTCTTC. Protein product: CSARGPLAVSYNEQFF.

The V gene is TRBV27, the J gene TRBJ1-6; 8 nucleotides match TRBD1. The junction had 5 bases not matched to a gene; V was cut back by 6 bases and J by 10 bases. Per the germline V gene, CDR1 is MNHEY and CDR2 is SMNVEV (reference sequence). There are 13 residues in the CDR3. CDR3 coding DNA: TGTGCCAGCAGGACAGGGGCTGGCTCACCCCTCCACTTT. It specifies CASRTGAGSPLHF.

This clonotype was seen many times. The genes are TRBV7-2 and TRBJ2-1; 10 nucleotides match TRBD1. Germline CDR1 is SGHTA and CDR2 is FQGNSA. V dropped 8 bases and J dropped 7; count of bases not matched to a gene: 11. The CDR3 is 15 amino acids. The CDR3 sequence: CASLRSPGQGNEQFF. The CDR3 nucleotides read TGTGCCAGCCTACGCTCTCCGGGACAGGGGAATGAGCAGTTCTTC.